Listed below are T cell receptor beta chains from one sample, sequenced in a study of cytomegalovirus exposure and HLA in healthy donors. Sequencing used immunoSEQ multiplex PCR; TCRdb keeps in-frame clones, though not all of them. The table has about 140,000 clones, less than 85% seen once. Specimen: PBMCs. The receptors originated from a man in his forties or fifties in good health and CMV-seropositive. The CDR3 runs from the conserved cysteine through the conserved F or W. D genes are given only for firm matches. Clone size appears in some rows only: once, few, many, or a class for an expanded clone.

>.|once|TRBV9|TRBJ2-2
CASTWGQNTGELFF
TGTGCCAGCACCTGGGGACAGAACACCGGGGAGCTGTTTTTT
>TRBD1|.|TRBV19|TRBJ1-1
CASSPPGTGGFAAFF
TGTGCCAGTAGTCCACCCGGGACAGGTGGGTTTGCAGCTTTCTTT
>TRBD2|.|TRBV2|TRBJ2-1
CASSDGLAGAYEQFF
TGTGCCAGCAGTGACGGACTAGCGGGAGCCTATGAGCAGTTCTTC
>TRBD1|once|TRBV7-9|TRBJ2-2
CASSSGVWQGVTGELFF
TGTGCCAGCAGCTCAGGGGTATGGCAGGGGGTCACCGGGGAGCTGTTTTTT
>TRBD1|.|TRBV27|TRBJ2-1
CASSRTGGRYNEQFF
TGTGCCAGCAGTCGAACAGGGGGCCGGTACAATGAGCAGTTCTTC
>.|.|TRBV29-1|TRBJ2-5
CSVRPEAETQYF
TGCAGCGTTCGACCCGAGGCCGAGACCCAGTACTTC
>.|few|TRBV6-1|TRBJ2-3
CASSNMGGPRDTQYF
TGTGCCAGCAGCAATATGGGGGGGCCGAGAGATACGCAGTATTTT
>.|.|TRBV11-3|TRBJ2-1
CASSKVGEATYNEQFF
TGTGCCAGCAGCAAAGTGGGGGAGGCGACCTACAATGAGCAGTTCTTC
>.|once|TRBV5-1|TRBJ1-5
CASSLEGDGLQPQHF
TGCGCCAGCAGCTTGGAGGGCGACGGACTTCAGCCCCAGCATTTT
>.|.|TRBV9|TRBJ1-1
CASSAGGAVTEAFF
TGTGCCAGCAGCGCGGGGGGCGCGGTGACTGAAGCTTTCTTT
>.|.|TRBV19|TRBJ1-1
CATGRLNTEAFF
TGTGCCACAGGGAGGTTGAACACTGAAGCTTTCTTT
>TRBD1|once|TRBV29-1|TRBJ1-2
CSVATGGEGGYTF
TGCAGCGTTGCCACAGGGGGCGAAGGTGGCTACACCTTC
>TRBD1|.|TRBV4-2|TRBJ2-6
CASSQWTGPRSGANVLTF
TGTGCCAGCAGCCAATGGACAGGGCCCCGCTCTGGGGCCAACGTCCTGACTTTC
>TRBD1|.|TRBV14|TRBJ2-3
CASSLPGQGAPLSTQYF
TGTGCCAGCAGCTTACCTGGACAGGGCGCCCCGCTTTCTACGCAGTATTTT
>.|.|TRBV7-2|TRBJ1-1
CASSLGRGLNTEAFF
TGTGCCAGCAGCTTAGGGAGAGGGTTGAACACTGAAGCTTTCTTT
>.|.|TRBV5-1|TRBJ1-4
CASSLRPRTENEKLFF
TGCGCCAGCAGCTTGCGGCCTAGGACAGAGAATGAAAAACTGTTTTTT
>TRBD1|.|TRBV6-1|TRBJ1-1
CASSEDRVNTEAFF
TGTGCCAGCAGTGAGGACAGGGTAAACACTGAAGCTTTCTTT
>.|few|TRBV27|TRBJ1-2
CASSLSQGNYGYTF
TGTGCCAGCAGTTTATCCCAGGGTAACTATGGCTACACCTTC
>TRBD1|.|TRBV5-4|TRBJ2-1
CASSTGVTYNEQFF
TGTGCCAGCAGTACAGGGGTAACCTACAATGAGCAGTTCTTC
>TRBD2|.|TRBV6-4|TRBJ2-3
CASSATSGGTQYF
TGTGCCAGCAGCGCGACTAGCGGGGGAACGCAGTATTTT
>TRBD1|.|TRBV5-8|TRBJ1-5
CASSLDRGYQPQHF
TGTGCCAGCAGCTTGGACAGGGGATATCAGCCCCAGCATTTT
>.|few|TRBV6-6|TRBJ2-5
CASSYQTPQYF
TGTGCCAGCAGTTATCAAACACCCCAGTACTTC
>TRBD1|few|TRBV29-1|TRBJ2-7
CSAQTTGAEQYF
TGCAGCGCCCAAACCACAGGGGCCGAGCAGTACTTC
>TRBD1|.|TRBV5-1|TRBJ2-7
CASSETGVLYEQYF
TGCGCCAGCAGCGAGACAGGGGTTCTTTACGAGCAGTACTTC
>.|once|TRBV2|TRBJ1-5
CASSGGFQPQHF
TGTGCCAGCAGTGGAGGGTTCCAGCCCCAGCATTTT
>.|few|TRBV6-4|TRBJ2-7
CASLPGGTPDFLEQYF
TGTGCTAGCCTTCCAGGGGGGACACCTGATTTTTTAGAGCAGTACTTC
>TRBD1|.|TRBV5-1|TRBJ1-5
CASSPGTGNPNQPQHF
TGCGCCAGCAGCCCGGGGACAGGTAATCCCAATCAGCCCCAGCATTTT
>.|.|TRBV20-1|TRBJ2-7
CSARGGTEQYF
TGCAGTGCTAGAGGCGGAACCGAGCAGTACTTC
>TRBD1|.|TRBV4-3|TRBJ2-7
CASSTRTGDYEQYF
TGCGCCAGCAGCACGCGGACAGGGGACTACGAGCAGTACTTC
>TRBD1|.|TRBV4-3|TRBJ1-6
CASSQDLQGANNSPLHF
TGCGCCAGCAGCCAAGATCTCCAGGGGGCAAATAATTCACCCCTCCACTTT
>.|.|TRBV25-1|TRBJ2-7
CASSEFQGLTYEQYF
TGTGCCAGCAGTGAATTCCAGGGGTTGACCTACGAGCAGTACTTC
>.|.|TRBV27|TRBJ2-1
CASSPRVANEQFF
TGTGCCAGCAGTCCTCGGGTCGCCAATGAGCAGTTCTTC
>.|few|TRBV27|TRBJ1-2
CASSLSGASGYTF
TGTGCCAGCAGTTTATCGGGGGCGAGTGGCTACACCTTC
>.|.|TRBV7-7|TRBJ2-5
CASSRNQGKQETQYF
TGTGCTAGCAGCCGCAACCAGGGGAAGCAGGAGACCCAGTACTTC
>TRBD1|once|TRBV5-4|TRBJ2-1
CASSSLGQGGIVHEQFF
TGTGCCAGCAGCTCACTCGGACAGGGGGGTATAGTGCATGAGCAGTTCTTC
>.|.|TRBV2|TRBJ2-1
CASSVDLGQEQFF
TGTGCCAGCAGTGTAGATTTAGGACAGGAGCAGTTCTTC
>.|few|TRBV6-1|TRBJ1-5
CASSEGTPYQPQHF
TGTGCCAGCAGTGAAGGGACACCCTATCAGCCCCAGCATTTT
>TRBD2|few|TRBV4-2|TRBJ2-1
CASSQERGGLAGNEQFF
TGTGCCAGCAGCCAAGAAAGGGGGGGACTAGCTGGCAATGAGCAGTTCTTC
>.|.|TRBV9|TRBJ2-7
CASSVAETSRHEQYF
TGTGCCAGCAGCGTAGCTGAGACTAGTCGCCACGAGCAGTACTTC
>TRBD1|.|TRBV18|TRBJ2-3
CASSFDRGSTDTQYF
TGTGCCAGCTCCTTTGACAGGGGGAGCACAGATACGCAGTATTTT
>.|.|TRBV7-2|TRBJ1-1
CASSVAGATNTEAFF
TGTGCCAGCAGCGTCGCAGGGGCCACGAACACTGAAGCTTTCTTT
>.|.|TRBV30|TRBJ2-7
CAGGQGPRYEQYF
TGTGCCGGGGGCCAAGGTCCTCGGTACGAGCAGTACTTC
>TRBD1|.|TRBV7-7|TRBJ1-4
CASRPFNGQGPNEKLFF
TGTGCTAGCAGACCCTTCAACGGACAGGGCCCTAATGAAAAACTGTTTTTT
>.|.|TRBV7-7|TRBJ2-3
CASSSTSLSTDTQYF
TGTGCTAGCAGCTCGACTAGTCTAAGCACAGATACGCAGTATTTT
>.|.|TRBV9|TRBJ1-3
CASSVETVGNTIYF
TGTGCCAGCAGCGTAGAGACAGTTGGAAACACCATATATTTT
>.|.|TRBV13|TRBJ1-3
CASSYTGGTIYF
TGTGCCAGCAGCTACACCGGGGGCACCATATATTTT
>.|.|TRBV19|TRBJ2-7
CASSIYRGTYEQYF
TGTGCCAGTAGTATATATCGGGGGACCTACGAGCAGTACTTC